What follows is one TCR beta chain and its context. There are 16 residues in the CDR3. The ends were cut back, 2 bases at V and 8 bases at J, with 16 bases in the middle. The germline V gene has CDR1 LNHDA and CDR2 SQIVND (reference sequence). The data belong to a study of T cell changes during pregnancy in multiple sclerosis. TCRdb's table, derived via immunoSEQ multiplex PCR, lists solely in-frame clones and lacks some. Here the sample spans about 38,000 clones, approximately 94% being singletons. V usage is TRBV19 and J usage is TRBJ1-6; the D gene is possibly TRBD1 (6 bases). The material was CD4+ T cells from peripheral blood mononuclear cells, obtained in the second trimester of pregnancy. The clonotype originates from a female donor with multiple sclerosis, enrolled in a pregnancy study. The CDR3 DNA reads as TGTGCCAGTAGTATACTGGGCAGGGGCAGGGATTCACCCCTCCACTTT. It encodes CASSILGRGRDSPLHF.